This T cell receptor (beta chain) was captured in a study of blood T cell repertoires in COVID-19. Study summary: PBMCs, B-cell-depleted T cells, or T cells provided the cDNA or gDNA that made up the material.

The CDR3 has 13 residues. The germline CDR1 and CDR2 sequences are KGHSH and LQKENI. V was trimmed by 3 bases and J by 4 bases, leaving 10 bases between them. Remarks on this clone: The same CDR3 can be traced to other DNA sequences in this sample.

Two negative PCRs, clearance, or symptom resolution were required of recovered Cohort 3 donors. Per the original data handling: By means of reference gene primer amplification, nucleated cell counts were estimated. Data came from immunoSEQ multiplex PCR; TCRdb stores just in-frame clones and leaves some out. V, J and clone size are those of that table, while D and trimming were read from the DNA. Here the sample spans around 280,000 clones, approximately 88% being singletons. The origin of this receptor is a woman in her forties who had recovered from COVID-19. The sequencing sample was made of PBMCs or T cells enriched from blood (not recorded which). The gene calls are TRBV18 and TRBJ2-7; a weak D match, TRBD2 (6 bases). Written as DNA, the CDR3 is TGTGCCAGCTCACCGGGGGGAACGTACGAGCAGTACTTC. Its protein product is CASSPGGTYEQYF. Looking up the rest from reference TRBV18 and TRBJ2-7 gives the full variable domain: NAGVMQNPRHLVRRRGQEARLRCSPMKGHSHVYWYRQLPEEGLKFMVYLQKENIIDESGMPKERFSAEFPKEGPSILRIQQVVRGDSAAYFCASSPGGTYEQYFGPGTRLTVT.